The source of this TCR beta chain is a study of T cells in Graves' hyperthyroidism and ophthalmopathy. This clonotype was found many times. Each patient was aged 18 to 65 and had newly diagnosed hyperthyroidism of under 2 months' duration. Diagnoses used clinical symptoms, serum thyroxine and TRAb, thyroid ultrasound and orbital computed tomography. Amplification of TCR beta CDR3 regions was performed using RNA transcripts as template. In the first-round RT-PCR of the TCR CDR3, the HTBI primer set was used. TCRdb reprocessed the multiplex PCR reads via MiXCR and lists one record per CDR3 protein. The sample holds hundreds of thousands of distinct CDR3 sequences, approximately 26% seen once. Trimming stripped 7 bases from V and 0 bases from J, with 16 bases between. Germline CDR1 and CDR2: MNHNS and SASEGT. CDR3 length: 16 amino acids.

The chain uses TRBV6-1 and TRBJ1-3, with no clear D. What was sequenced was blood. The clonotype comes from a middle-aged man with Graves' hyperthyroidism that later progressed to Graves' ophthalmopathy. This chain's CDR3 is CASTLRVGSSGNTIYF. DNA for the CDR3: TGTGCCAGCACCCTTAGAGTTGGCAGCTCTGGAAACACCATATATTTT.